A selection of T cell receptor beta chains follows, all from one sample in a study of T cell responses to AZD1222 COVID-19 vaccine. Method: immunoSEQ multiplex PCR; TCRdb's copy keeps in-frame clones and lacks some. The sample shows roughly 85,000 clones, 70% to 90% of them seen only once. The sequencing here drew on peripheral blood, taken on day 0 of AZD1222 vaccination. The source of these receptors is an adult in good health. Both conserved end residues are trimmed from each CDR3. Fields, in order: J gene, V gene, CDR3 protein.

TRBJ2-2 | TRBV19 | ASSIATSAGELF
TRBJ2-5 | TRBV5-1 | ASSLATGQETQY
TRBJ1-2 | TRBV7-6 | ASSLIPVDRGDYGYT
TRBJ1-5 | TRBV6-5 | ASSSIGTGYLD
TRBJ2-3 | TRBV2 | ASSERGDGDTQY
TRBJ1-1 | TRBV4-1 | ASSQAIRQDMNTEAF
TRBJ2-1 | TRBV11-2 | ASSPLPFNNEQF
TRBJ2-7 | TRBV2 | ASRTGTEPNYEQY
TRBJ1-5 | TRBV3-1/TRBV3-2 | ASSQDAKQPQH
TRBJ2-6 | TRBV5-6 | ASSPRTGLRSVLT
TRBJ2-5 | TRBV9 | ASSFKGDGETQY
TRBJ1-1 | TRBV7-9 | ASSPISRTEAF
TRBJ1-5 | TRBV29-1 | SVELGPLVYSNQPQH
TRBJ1-2 | TRBV3-1/TRBV3-2 | ASSQAKRGDGYT
TRBJ1-5 | TRBV29-1 | SVGTGSGNQPQH
TRBJ2-1 | TRBV5-6 | ASSGDDNEQF
TRBJ1-1 | TRBV7-9 | ASRNRGLTEAF
TRBJ1-1 | TRBV4-1 | ASSHPDRNTEAF
TRBJ2-7 | TRBV7-9 | ASIGAYEQY
TRBJ2-2 | TRBV6-4 | ASSRGGGINTGELF
TRBJ2-3 | TRBV6-6 | ASSRRPLGAGNTDTQY
TRBJ1-2 | TRBV7-2 | ASSLAGRGAPT
TRBJ2-2 | TRBV29-1 | SGGLGTGELF
TRBJ1-2 | TRBV7-6 | ASSLEDTGYTGYT
TRBJ2-2 | TRBV29-1 | SVEWKTGELF
TRBJ2-3 | TRBV10-1 | ASSESASLSTDTQY
TRBJ1-2 | TRBV2 | ASSVLLAVNYGYT
TRBJ2-7 | TRBV5-1 | ASSMTDYEQY
TRBJ1-5 | TRBV19 | ASSILGPATGSDQPQH
TRBJ2-7 | TRBV7-2 | ASSKRLAGGSYEQY
TRBJ2-7 | TRBV27 | ASLPSGRVGEQY
TRBJ1-5 | TRBV28 | ASSRGTQGRQPQH
TRBJ2-1 | TRBV6-2/TRBV6-3 | ASSYLGWSDQSSYNEQF
TRBJ2-1 | TRBV3-1/TRBV3-2 | ASSQWTSSLYEQF
TRBJ2-5 | TRBV5-8 | ASSLARGYQETQY
TRBJ2-2 | TRBV27 | ASSLDRGGTGELF
TRBJ2-3 | TRBV9 | ASSTGGLQVRALTGTQY
TRBJ1-1 | TRBV11-2 | ASSLVPNTEAF
TRBJ1-6 | TRBV30 | AWRISGTNSPLH
TRBJ2-1 | TRBV7-2 | ASSKDRGPFNEQF
TRBJ1-5 | TRBV5-4 | ASSLRGQPQH
TRBJ1-5 | TRBV7-2 | ASSYGPYSNQPQH
TRBJ2-7 | TRBV7-6 | ASSYRDRGHEQY
TRBJ1-4 | TRBV5-1 | ASSSTGRTNEKLF
TRBJ2-5 | TRBV20-1 | SASSLKETQY
TRBJ1-6 | TRBV12-3/TRBV12-4 | ASSERGNSPLH
TRBJ2-3 | TRBV2 | ASSPGLVIPDTQY
TRBJ2-7 | TRBV5-1 | ASSLAGGASASSYEQY
TRBJ1-4 | TRBV5-1 | ASSFDRDEKLF
TRBJ1-4 | TRBV4-1 | ASSQIKLQSTNEKLF
TRBJ2-2 | TRBV19 | ASFTGLRTGELF
TRBJ1-2 | TRBV28 | ASSFFPGQGIYGYT
TRBJ1-1 | TRBV3-1/TRBV3-2 | ASSPSGGRGEAF
TRBJ2-7 | TRBV7-2 | ASSLGGTISSYEQY